The 9 T cell receptor beta chains below come from one sample, sequenced in a study of cytomegalovirus exposure and HLA in healthy donors. The PCR was carried out with 60 Vbeta primers and 13 Jbeta primers. Profiling relied on immunoSEQ multiplex PCR, and the TCRdb table lists in-frame clones only, not all of them. The sample contains about 140,000 clones, over 60% of which appear only once. Input material: PBMCs. Every receptor here comes from an older woman in good health and CMV-seronegative.

The V gene is TRBV5-1, the J gene TRBJ2-3, with 10 bases matching TRBD2. Losses at the gene ends were 5 bases for V and 5 bases for J; bases not matched to a gene: 2. Looked up from germline, CDR1 is SGHRS and CDR2 is YFSETQ. CDR3 length equals 13 residues. Written as DNA, the CDR3 is TGCGCCAGCAGACTAGCGGGGAAAGATACGCAGTATTTT. It translates to CASRLAGKDTQYF.

In its sample, this clone was seen once. The genes are TRBV4-2 and TRBJ1-4; possible D gene TRBD1, 6 bases. Germline values: CDR1 LGHNA, CDR2 YNFKEQ. The CDR3 extends over 15 amino acids. V dropped 4 bases and J dropped 7 bases, with 16 bases sitting between them. In DNA, the CDR3 is TGTGCCAGCAGCCCTCGCTCAGGGGCGGGTGAAAAACTGTTTTTT. It is translated as CASSPRSGAGEKLFF.

The rearrangement links TRBV18 to TRBJ2-7; TRBD2 agrees at 7 bases. V dropped 3 bases and J dropped 0; count of bases not matched to a gene: 2. The length of the CDR3 is 14 residues. Germline V lookup: CDR1 KGHSH, CDR2 LQKENI. This CDR3 is CASSPSGFSYEQYF. The CDR3 DNA sequence: TGTGCCAGCTCACCTAGCGGGTTCTCCTACGAGCAGTACTTC.

This clone has just a few counts. DNA of the CDR3: TGCGCCAGCAGCCCCCGGGTCTCGGGGGCCGGGGAGCTGTTTTTT. Protein product: CASSPRVSGAGELFF. V and J are TRBV5-1 and TRBJ2-2; TRBD2 might be the D (6 bases). Germline V gene sequence: CDR1 SGHRS, CDR2 YFSETQ. The CDR3 extends over 15 amino acids. Trimming removed 4 bases from V and 6 bases from J, with 16 bases in between.

The chain links TRBV9 to TRBJ1-2; 11 nucleotides agree with TRBD1. Per the germline V gene, CDR1 is SGDLS and CDR2 is YYNGEE. Losses at the gene ends were 4 bases for V and 4 bases for J; bases not matched to a gene: 9. The CDR3 is 16 residues long. CDR3 nucleotides: TGTGCCAGCAGCCCCAGCGGCGGACAGGGGGCCTATGGCTACACCTTC. This gives the protein CASSPSGGQGAYGYTF. Combining the CDR3 with reference TRBV9 and TRBJ1-2 gives the whole variable domain DSGVTQTPKHLITATGQRVTLRCSPRSGDLSVYWYQQSLDQGLQFLIQYYNGEERAKGNILERFSAQQFPDLHSELNLSSLELGDSALYFCASSPSGGQGAYGYTFGSGTRLTVV.

The V gene is TRBV4-1, the J gene TRBJ2-7; no clear D gene. Trimming removed 3 bases from V and 2 bases from J, with 14 bases in between. CDR3 length: 15 residues. The V gene's germline CDR1 is MGHRA and CDR2 YSYEKL. In DNA form, the CDR3 reads TGCGCCAGCAGCCAGGAAACCAGGATTACCTACGAGCAGTACTTC. Translating gives CASSQETRITYEQYF.

The chain couples TRBV5-6 to TRBJ1-1, with 7 bases that match TRBD1. This CDR3 is 13 amino acids long. Germline V CDR1 and CDR2: SGHDT, YYEEEE. The V and J ends lost 4 bases and 6 bases, in that order; junction bases with no gene match: 6. CDR3: CASSGGDRAEAFF. As DNA, the CDR3 is TGTGCCAGCAGCGGGGGAGACAGGGCTGAAGCTTTCTTT.

This clone was counted a few times. V is TRBV7-6 and J is TRBJ2-3; D perhaps matches TRBD2 (6 bases). Germline V lookup: CDR1 SGHVS, CDR2 FNYEAQ. CDR3 size: 15 residues. V lost 1 base and J 4 bases, leaving 12 bases between the germline ends. In DNA, the CDR3 is TGTGCCAGCAGCTTAGGACTAGGAGGCCCAGATACGCAGTATTTT. Protein product: CASSLGLGGPDTQYF.

The rearrangement joins TRBV6-6 to TRBJ1-3; possible D gene TRBD1, 5 bases. CDR3 length: 14 residues. The germline CDR1 and CDR2 sequences are MNHNY and SVGAGI (reference sequence). Trimming took 4 bases from V and 8 from J, leaving 15 bases between them. The CDR3 loop reads CASSSGTLGDTIYF. The DNA of the CDR3 is TGTGCCAGCAGTTCTGGGACTCTCGGAGACACCATATATTTT.